The clone carrying this TCR beta chain has a single count. Data came from immunoSEQ multiplex PCR; TCRdb stores just in-frame clones and leaves some out. The table has about 12,000 clones, around 89% seen once. The germline CDR1 and CDR2 sequences are MNHNS and SASEGT. This CDR3 is 15 amino acids long. V lost 2 bases and J 3 bases, leaving 14 bases between the germline ends. The sample originates from a study of control samples from healthy donors and cancer patients. This TCR came from a male donor with melanoma. The chain uses TRBV6-1 and TRBJ2-7; possibly TRBD1 for D (6 bases). The sample was formalin-fixed, paraffin-embedded tissue. CDR3 protein: CASSEQRRTVYEQYF. In nucleotides, the CDR3 is TGTGCCAGCAGTGAACAGAGACGGACAGTCTACGAGCAGTACTTC.